One sample yielded the 15 T cell receptor beta chains listed below, sequenced in a study of blood T cell repertoires in COVID-19. Assay used: immunoSEQ multiplex PCR; TCRdb lists only in-frame clones, some missing. The data contain roughly 75,000 clones, 75% to 90% of them singletons. The sample taken for sequencing was peripheral blood. The receptors shown here come from a man in his 60s with acute or convalescent COVID-19.

The chain couples TRBV6-5 to TRBJ2-2; 11 bases agree with TRBD1. This CDR3 is 14 amino acids long. CDR1 MNHEY and CDR2 SVGAGI come from the germline V gene. The trim removed 8 bases at V and 6 bases at J, leaving 5 bases unmatched. CDR3 region: CASDRDRGAGELFF. CDR3 nucleotide sequence: TGTGCCAGCGACCGGGACAGGGGGGCCGGGGAGCTGTTTTTT.

The chain links TRBV5-6 to TRBJ2-2; TRBD2 is a possible D gene (6 bases). V was trimmed by 0 bases and J by 1 base, leaving 7 bases between them. CDR1 and CDR2 (germline): SGHDT, YYEEEE. This CDR3 is 15 amino acids long. Here the CDR3 DNA reads TGTGCCAGCAGCTTGGGCGGGGTGAACACCGGGGAGCTGTTTTTT. Encoded protein: CASSLGGVNTGELFF.

The chain has TRBV5-1 and TRBJ1-4, with D possibly matching TRBD1 (5 bases). The CDR3 totals 14 residues. The germline CDR1 and CDR2 sequences are SGHRS and YFSETQ. V dropped 0 bases and J dropped 8 bases, with 11 bases sitting between them. The CDR3: CASSLAGRDEKLFF. Here the CDR3 DNA reads TGCGCCAGCAGCTTGGCCGGGAGGGACGAAAAACTGTTTTTT.

The J gene is TRBJ2-7, the V gene TRBV5-6; 12 bases are a match to TRBD2. The CDR3 runs 16 residues. CDR1 SGHDT and CDR2 YYEEEE come from the germline V gene. Losses at the gene ends were 1 base for V and 6 bases for J; bases not matched to a gene: 8. The CDR3 DNA follows: TGTGCCAGCAGCTTGAATCGGCTAGCGGGGGGGCTCGAGCAGTACTTC. This sequence encodes CASSLNRLAGGLEQYF.

The CDR3 nucleotides are TGTGCCAGCAGCCCCCACCAGGGAAGATCAGATACGCAGTATTTT. Translated, it gives CASSPHQGRSDTQYF. The V call is TRBV7-3, the J call TRBJ2-3; possibly TRBD1 for D (5 bases). CDR1 is SGHTA, CDR2 FQGTGA, per germline. The CDR3 totals 15 residues. V lost 5 bases and J 4 bases, leaving 16 bases between the germline ends.

The rearrangement uses TRBV6-5 and TRBJ2-1, with TRBD2 matching over 11 bases. The germline V gene has CDR1 MNHEY and CDR2 SVGAGI. Trimming cost V 5 bases and J 15 bases; bases outside gene matches: 9. The CDR3 extends over 13 amino acids. CDR3 nucleotide sequence: TGTGCCAGCAGTACTAGCGGGAGCTTCTTTTCGTTCTTC. This encodes CASSTSGSFFSFF.

The V gene is TRBV5-1, the J gene TRBJ2-2; 7 nucleotides align to TRBD1. The germline gives CDR1 SGHRS, CDR2 YFSETQ. This CDR3 is 14 amino acids long. The trim removed 4 bases at V and 7 bases at J, leaving 7 bases unmatched. The CDR3 protein is CASSAPQGYGELFF. CDR3 DNA sequence: TGCGCCAGCAGCGCACCACAGGGGTACGGGGAGCTGTTTTTT.

J is TRBJ2-2 and V is TRBV25-1; no reliable D call. The germline V gene has CDR1 MGHDK and CDR2 SYGVNS. This CDR3 contains 16 residues. V was trimmed by 4 bases and J by 5 bases, leaving 17 bases between them. The CDR3: CASSGNSRTVTGELFF. The CDR3 DNA reads TGTGCCAGCAGTGGGAATTCCAGAACAGTAACCGGGGAGCTGTTTTTT.

The J gene is TRBJ2-7, the V gene TRBV6-6, with D possibly being TRBD2 (5 bases). The CDR3 is 16 amino acids. With 5 bases removed from V and 0 bases from J, the gap between germline ends came to 17 bases. Germline CDR1 and CDR2: MNHNY and SVGAGI (reference sequence). Here the CDR3 DNA reads TGTGCCAGCAGTACATCCCGGGATCTTCTCTCCTACGAGCAGTACTTC. Its translation: CASSTSRDLLSYEQYF.

This clone appeared once. J is TRBJ2-1 and V is TRBV5-6; 9 bases are a match to TRBD1. V shed 4 bases, J shed 4 bases, and the junction held 6 bases outside the gene matches. Per the germline V gene, CDR1 is SGHDT and CDR2 is YYEEEE. This CDR3 comprises 15 residues. CDR3 sequence reads: CASSRPGQGYNEQFF. The CDR3 DNA reads as TGTGCCAGCAGCAGACCGGGACAGGGTTACAATGAGCAGTTCTTC.

CDR3 loop: CAEMEGHYGYTF. CDR3 nucleotide sequence: TGTGCCGAGATGGAGGGGCACTATGGCTACACCTTC. The chain couples TRBV30 to TRBJ1-2; D may be TRBD1 (5 bases). Trimming stripped 8 bases from V and 3 bases from J, with 13 bases between. This CDR3 is built from 12 residues. Looked up from germline, CDR1 is GTSNPN and CDR2 is SVGIG (reference sequence).

The chain has TRBV7-2 and TRBJ2-7; D unclear. Trimming took off 1 base at V and 4 bases at J, with 11 bases between the two ends. The CDR3 covers 14 residues. The germline V gene encodes CDR1 SGHTA and CDR2 FQGNSA. The DNA for the CDR3 is TGTGCCAGCAGCTTAGGTCCCCTCGCGTACGAGCAGTACTTC. As protein: CASSLGPLAYEQYF.

V is TRBV6-5 and J is TRBJ1-2; 7 nucleotides align to TRBD1. Germline-derived CDR1 and CDR2 are MNHEY and SVGAGI. The CDR3 is made up of 14 amino acids. V was pared by 6 bases and J by 2 bases, with 6 bases of the junction left unmatched. CDR3 in DNA: TGTGCCAGCAGAGTACCGGGACAGAACTATGGCTACACCTTC. Residues: CASRVPGQNYGYTF.

The chain uses TRBV29-1 and TRBJ2-7; 11 nucleotides align to TRBD1. This CDR3 comprises 14 residues. Germline CDR1 and CDR2: SQVTM and ANQGSEA. The V and J ends lost 6 bases and 2 bases, in that order; junction bases with no gene match: 6. This CDR3 is CSVGQGAPTYEQYF. CDR3 bases: TGCAGCGTCGGACAGGGGGCGCCCACCTACGAGCAGTACTTC.

V is TRBV5-4 and J is TRBJ2-5, with a weak D call TRBD1 (6 bases). Germline CDR1 is SGHNT and CDR2 is YYREEE (reference sequence). The germline V and J ends were trimmed by 4 bases and 2 bases, with 12 bases remaining between them. The CDR3 consists of 14 residues. The CDR3 bases are TGTGCCAGCAGCCTGGGACAATCGCAAGAGACCCAGTACTTC. It is translated as CASSLGQSQETQYF.